This T cell receptor (beta chain) emerged from a study of cytomegalovirus exposure and HLA in healthy donors. Study-level points and caveats: There was a cluster of highly shared sequence variants that was likely a sequencing artifact. Further analysis, carried out later, found HLA-associated TCR beta chains more clonally expanded than equally common other chains.

Comments on this clone: The antigen is not known.

Trimming stripped 7 bases from V and 5 bases from J, with 15 bases between. This CDR3 spans 14 amino acids. Germline V gives CDR1 MNHNS, CDR2 SASEGT. The primer mix had 60 Vbeta and 13 Jbeta primers. Some clones are missing from TCRdb's copy, which holds only in-frame ones; the method was immunoSEQ multiplex PCR. Here the sample spans fewer than 150,000 clones, more than 70% being singletons. This clonotype was sampled from a man younger than 40 in good health and CMV-seronegative. Sequencing input: PBMCs. This chain links TRBV6-1 with TRBJ2-4, with D tentatively TRBD2 (6 bases). Written as DNA, the CDR3 is TGTGCCAGCATCCGACGGCCGGGGGAAAACATTCAGTACTTC. Translating it yields CASIRRPGENIQYF.